The next 3 T cell receptor beta chains were all read from a single sample in a study of T cell responses to AZD1222 COVID-19 vaccine. Assay: immunoSEQ multiplex PCR; the TCRdb copy retains only in-frame clones and omits some. This sample has under 110,000 clones, with more than 75% found just once. Sequencing was performed on peripheral blood, taken 28 days after the second AZD1222 dose. The receptors stem from an adult who received the AZD1222 COVID-19 vaccine.

The chain links TRBV6-4 to TRBJ2-2; 10 bases map to TRBD2. The CDR3 has 15 amino acids. J lost 6 bases, V lost 5 bases, and 6 bases had no gene match. Looked up from germline, CDR1 is MRHNA and CDR2 is SNTAGT. As DNA, the CDR3 is TGTGCCAGCAGTTATCTAGCGGGGGTGTCCGGGGAGCTGTTTTTT. Translation: CASSYLAGVSGELFF.

The chain couples TRBV6-5 to TRBJ2-2; perhaps D is TRBD1 or TRBD2 (5 bases each). The germline V gene has CDR1 MNHEY and CDR2 SVGAGI. The ends were cut back, 8 bases at V and 5 bases at J, with 12 bases in the middle. The CDR3 loop spans 13 amino acids. The CDR3 protein is CASGQWGTGELFF. CDR3 coding DNA: TGTGCCAGCGGGCAATGGGGGACCGGGGAGCTGTTTTTT.

V and J are TRBV7-3 and TRBJ1-1; no reliable D call. Germline V gene sequence: CDR1 SGHTA, CDR2 FQGTGA. Trimming took 1 base from V and 2 from J, leaving 5 bases between them. The CDR3 has 13 residues. CDR3 DNA: TGTGCCAGCAGCTTAAACATCAACACTGAAGCTTTCTTT. This sequence encodes CASSLNINTEAFF.